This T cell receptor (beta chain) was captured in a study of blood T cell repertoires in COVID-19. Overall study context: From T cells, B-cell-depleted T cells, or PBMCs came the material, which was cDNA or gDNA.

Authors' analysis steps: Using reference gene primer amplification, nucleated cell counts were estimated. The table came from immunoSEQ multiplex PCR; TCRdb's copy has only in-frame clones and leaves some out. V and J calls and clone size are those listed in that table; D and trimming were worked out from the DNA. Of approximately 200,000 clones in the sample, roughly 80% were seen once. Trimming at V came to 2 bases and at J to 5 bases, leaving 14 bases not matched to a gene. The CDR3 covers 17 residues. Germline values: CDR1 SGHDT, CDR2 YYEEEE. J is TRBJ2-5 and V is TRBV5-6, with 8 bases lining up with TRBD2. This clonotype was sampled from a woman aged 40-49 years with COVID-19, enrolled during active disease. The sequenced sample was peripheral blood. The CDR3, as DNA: TGTGCCAGCAGCTTTAACCCCAGCGGGGGATGGGGGGAGACCCAGTACTTC. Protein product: CASSFNPSGGWGETQYF.